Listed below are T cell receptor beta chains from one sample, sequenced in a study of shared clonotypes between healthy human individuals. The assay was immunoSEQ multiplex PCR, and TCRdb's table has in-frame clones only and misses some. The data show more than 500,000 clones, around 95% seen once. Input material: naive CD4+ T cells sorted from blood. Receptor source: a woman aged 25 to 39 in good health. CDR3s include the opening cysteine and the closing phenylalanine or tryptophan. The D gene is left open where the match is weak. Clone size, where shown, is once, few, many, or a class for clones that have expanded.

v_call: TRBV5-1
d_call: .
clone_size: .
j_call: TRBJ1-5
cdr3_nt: TGCGCCAGCAGCTTGGATGGGGAGGTGGTTCAGCCCCAGCATTTT
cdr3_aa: CASSLDGEVVQPQHF

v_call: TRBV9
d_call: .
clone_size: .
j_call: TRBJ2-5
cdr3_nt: TGTGCCAGCAGCTCTGGACAGCTCGTAGGGGAGACCCAGTACTTC
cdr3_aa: CASSSGQLVGETQYF

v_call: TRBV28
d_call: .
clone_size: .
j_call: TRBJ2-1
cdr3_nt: TGTGCCAGCAGAAACCAGGGTGGGTGGTACAATGAGCAGTTCTTC
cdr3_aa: CASRNQGGWYNEQFF

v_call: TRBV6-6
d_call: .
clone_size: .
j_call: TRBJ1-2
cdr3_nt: TGTGCCAGCAGTTACAGAGGCAGAGAGTTCTATGGCTACACCTTC
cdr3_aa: CASSYRGREFYGYTF

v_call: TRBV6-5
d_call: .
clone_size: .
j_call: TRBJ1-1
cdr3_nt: TGTGCCAGCAGTTATGGGTTTGGTGAAGCTTTCTTT
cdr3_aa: CASSYGFGEAFF

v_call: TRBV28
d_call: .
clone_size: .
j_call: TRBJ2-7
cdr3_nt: TGTGCCAGCAGTTCAGGAGGCGGGCTGGCCTACGAGCAGTACTTC
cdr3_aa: CASSSGGGLAYEQYF

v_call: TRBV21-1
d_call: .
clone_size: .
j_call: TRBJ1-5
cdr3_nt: TGTGCCAGCAGCAAAAGAGGCACAGATAGCAATCAGCCCCAGCATTTT
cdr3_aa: CASSKRGTDSNQPQHF

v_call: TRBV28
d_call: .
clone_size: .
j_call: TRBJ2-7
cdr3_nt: TGTGCCAGCAGTTTTGGACCGCCGCGGAGGCAGTACTTC
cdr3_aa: CASSFGPPRRQYF

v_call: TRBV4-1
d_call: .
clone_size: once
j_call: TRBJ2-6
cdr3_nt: TGCGCCAGCAGCCAAGAGGCATGGAACTCTGGGGCCAACGTCCTGACTTTC
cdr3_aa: CASSQEAWNSGANVLTF

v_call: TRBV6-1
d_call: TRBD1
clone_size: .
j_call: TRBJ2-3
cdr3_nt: TGTGCCAGCAGAGACAGGGGGCGCACAGATACGCAGTATTTT
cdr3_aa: CASRDRGRTDTQYF

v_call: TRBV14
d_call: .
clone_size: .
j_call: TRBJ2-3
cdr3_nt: TGTGCCAGCAGCCAAGAACGGACCCGGGTTACGCAGTATTTT
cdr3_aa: CASSQERTRVTQYF

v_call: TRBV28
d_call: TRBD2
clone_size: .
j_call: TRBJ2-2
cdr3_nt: TGTGCCAGCAGTTTTGGGAGGGTTAGCAGGAACACCGGGGAGCTGTTTTTT
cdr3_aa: CASSFGRVSRNTGELFF

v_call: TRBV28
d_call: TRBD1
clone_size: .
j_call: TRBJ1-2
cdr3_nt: TGTGCCAGCAGATACCCTACAGGGGCTTATAACTATGGCTACACCTTC
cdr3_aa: CASRYPTGAYNYGYTF

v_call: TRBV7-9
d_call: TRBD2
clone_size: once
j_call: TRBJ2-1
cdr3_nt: TGTGCCAGCAGGAGCGGGAACTACAATGAGCAGTTCTTC
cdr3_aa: CASRSGNYNEQFF

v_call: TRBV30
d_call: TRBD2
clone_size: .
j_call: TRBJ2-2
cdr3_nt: TGTGCCTGGAGGGGACTAGCGGGAGCTCTCGCCCGGACCGGGGAGCTGTTTTTT
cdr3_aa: CAWRGLAGALARTGELFF

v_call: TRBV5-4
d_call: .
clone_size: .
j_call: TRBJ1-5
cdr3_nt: TGTGCCAGCAGCGAGGGGGGGGCTGCTCAGCCCCAGCATTTT
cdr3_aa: CASSEGGAAQPQHF

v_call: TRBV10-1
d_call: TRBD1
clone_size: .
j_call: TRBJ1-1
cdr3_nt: TGCGCCAGCAGTGAGGGAACAGGGGTCCCTGAAGCTTTCTTT
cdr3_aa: CASSEGTGVPEAFF

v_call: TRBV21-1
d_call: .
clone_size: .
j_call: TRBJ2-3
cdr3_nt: TGTGCCAGCAGCATTCGGTCCAGGGGAGGCACAGATACGCAGTATTTT
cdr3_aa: CASSIRSRGGTDTQYF

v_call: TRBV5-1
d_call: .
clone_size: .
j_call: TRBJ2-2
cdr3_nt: TGCGCCAGCGGAGGGGGTCAAACCGGGGAGCTGTTTTTT
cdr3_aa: CASGGGQTGELFF

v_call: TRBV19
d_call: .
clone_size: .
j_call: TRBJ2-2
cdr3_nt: TGTGCCAGTAGTCCGGCGCGGGGCTCCGGGGAGCTGTTTTTT
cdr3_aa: CASSPARGSGELFF

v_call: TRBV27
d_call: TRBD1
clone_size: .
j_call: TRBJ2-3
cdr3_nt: TGTGCCAGCAGTGTTAGGGGGCCAGATACGCAGTATTTT
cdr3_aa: CASSVRGPDTQYF

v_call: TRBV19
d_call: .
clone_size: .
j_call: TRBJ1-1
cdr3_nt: TGTGCCAGTACCGGACCTATGAACACTGAAGCTTTCTTT
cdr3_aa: CASTGPMNTEAFF

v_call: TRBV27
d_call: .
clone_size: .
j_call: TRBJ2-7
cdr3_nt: TGTGCCAGCAGTAACGACCCAGGACAGATCTACGAGCAGTACTTC
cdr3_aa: CASSNDPGQIYEQYF

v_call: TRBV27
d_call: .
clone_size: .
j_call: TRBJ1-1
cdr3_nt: TGTGCCAGCACCCGGGGACATATGAACACTGAAGCTTTCTTT
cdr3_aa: CASTRGHMNTEAFF

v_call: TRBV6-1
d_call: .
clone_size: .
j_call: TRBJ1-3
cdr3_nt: TGTGCCAGCAGTGAAGCGTTAGTGAACTCTGGAAACACCATATATTTT
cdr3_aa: CASSEALVNSGNTIYF

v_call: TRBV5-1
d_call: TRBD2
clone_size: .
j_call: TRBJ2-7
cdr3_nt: TGCGCCAGCAGCCCGCCCCGGGGGGGAGGGCCAGGCGAGCAGTACTTC
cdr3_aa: CASSPPRGGGPGEQYF

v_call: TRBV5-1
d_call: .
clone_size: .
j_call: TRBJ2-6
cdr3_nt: TGCGCCAGCAGCTTGGGGGGCTCTGGGGCCAACGTCCTGACTTTC
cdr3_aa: CASSLGGSGANVLTF

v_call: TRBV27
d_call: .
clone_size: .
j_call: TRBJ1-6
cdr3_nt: TGTGCCAGCAGAAGGAGCTCCTATAATTCACCCCTCCACTTT
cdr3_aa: CASRRSSYNSPLHF

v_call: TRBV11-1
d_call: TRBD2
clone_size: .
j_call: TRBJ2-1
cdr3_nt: TGTGCCAGCAGCCCCCGGAGCGGGAGACACTACAATGAGCAGTTCTTC
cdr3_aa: CASSPRSGRHYNEQFF

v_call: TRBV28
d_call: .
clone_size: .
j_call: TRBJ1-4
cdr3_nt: TGTGCCAGCACCCTATCAGGGGTAAATGAAAAACTGTTTTTT
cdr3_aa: CASTLSGVNEKLFF

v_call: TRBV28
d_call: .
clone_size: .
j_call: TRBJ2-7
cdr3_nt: TGTGCCAGCAGTTCCTCGGGCGGACCCTACGAGCAGTACTTC
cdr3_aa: CASSSSGGPYEQYF

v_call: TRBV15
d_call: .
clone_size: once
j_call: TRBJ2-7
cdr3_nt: TGTGCCACCAGCAGAGGCAAGGAGTCCTACGAGCAGTACTTC
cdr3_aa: CATSRGKESYEQYF

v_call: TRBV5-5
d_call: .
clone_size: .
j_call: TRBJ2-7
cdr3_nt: TGTGCCAGCAGCTTAATGACTGTCTACGAGCAGTACTTC
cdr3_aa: CASSLMTVYEQYF

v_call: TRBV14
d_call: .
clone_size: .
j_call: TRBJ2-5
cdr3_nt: TGTGCCAGCAGCCAAGCGGGCTCTCCCGGGGCCCAGTACTTC
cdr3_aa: CASSQAGSPGAQYF

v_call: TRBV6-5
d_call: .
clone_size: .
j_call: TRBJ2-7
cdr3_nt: TGTGCCAGCAGTTACTCGTCTGGTGCGGAAACCTACGAGCAGTACTTC
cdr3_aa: CASSYSSGAETYEQYF

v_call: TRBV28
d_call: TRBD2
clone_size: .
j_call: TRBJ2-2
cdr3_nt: TGTGCCAGCAGTAACCCGGGAGGTGTAAGGGCCGGGGAGCTGTTTTTT
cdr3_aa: CASSNPGGVRAGELFF

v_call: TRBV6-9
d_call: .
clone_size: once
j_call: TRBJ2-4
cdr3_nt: TGTGCCAGCCGGGCCTCTTGGGCGACTGGCAAAAACATTCAGTACTTC
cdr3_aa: CASRASWATGKNIQYF

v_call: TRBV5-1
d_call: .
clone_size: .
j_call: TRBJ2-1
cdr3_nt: TGCGCCAGCAGCTTGTTACCTCCGGGTAGCTCCTACAATGAGCAGTTCTTC
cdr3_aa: CASSLLPPGSSYNEQFF

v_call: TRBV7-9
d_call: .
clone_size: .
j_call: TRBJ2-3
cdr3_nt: TGTGCCAGCAGCCACGACGGGGATCGCACAGATACGCAGTATTTT
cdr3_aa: CASSHDGDRTDTQYF

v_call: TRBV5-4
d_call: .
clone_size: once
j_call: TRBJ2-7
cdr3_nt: TGTGCCAGCAGTGGTCGGGGGCGCGACTACGAGCAGTACTTC
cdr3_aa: CASSGRGRDYEQYF

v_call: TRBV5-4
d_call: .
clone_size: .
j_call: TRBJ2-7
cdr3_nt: TGTGCCAGCAGCTTGTTTGGGGTATATGCCGAGCAGTACTTC
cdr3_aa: CASSLFGVYAEQYF